Only a few counts were recorded for the clone carrying this T cell receptor (beta chain). What it binds is not known. Trimming left V 3 bases short and J 7 bases short, with 7 bases between. This CDR3 is 12 amino acids long. Germline V gene lookup returns CDR1 MDHEN and CDR2 SYDVKM. TCRdb re-analysed the RT-PCR reads in MiXCR, keeping a single row per CDR3 protein. Here the sample spans over 150,000 distinct CDR3 sequences, around a tenth being singletons. This sample was included in a study of response to subunit inactivated influenza vaccine. Study results and limitations: That few new T cells are recruited by each seasonal influenza vaccination was the authors' suggestion.

Here the sequenced sample was CD8+ T cells sorted from PBMCs, taken roughly 24 months after vaccination. The rearrangement links TRBV28 to TRBJ1-5; the D is unclear. The TCR sequence derives from a man between 50 and 69 years old who received an inactivated influenza vaccine. Here the CDR3 reads CASSLGKQPQHF. CDR3 bases: TGTGCCAGCAGTTTGGGGAAACAGCCCCAGCATTTT.